This TCR beta chain was obtained from a study of cytomegalovirus exposure and HLA in healthy donors. PCR was performed using 60 Vbeta and 13 Jbeta primers. Sequencing used immunoSEQ multiplex PCR; TCRdb keeps in-frame clones, though not all of them. This sample has about 200,000 clones, with approximately 86% found just once. Study conclusions and caveats: With high specificity and sensitivity, the classifier reportedly diagnosed cytomegalovirus status. Later work associated more than 15,000 TCR beta sequences with HLA alleles at 0.05 false discovery rate.

The CDR3 covers 19 residues. The trim removed 0 bases at V and 3 bases at J, leaving 8 bases unmatched. Germline CDR1 reads SGHRS; CDR2 reads YFSETQ. On this clone itself: Its antigen remains unidentified.

This TCR was recovered from a woman aged 25 to 39 in good health and CMV-seronegative. The V call is TRBV5-1, the J call TRBJ2-1, with TRBD2 matching 14 bases. Sequencing was carried out using PBMCs. The CDR3 nucleotides read TGCGCCAGCAGCTTGGCCCGGGGGACTAGCGGGAGTCTCTACAATGAGCAGTTCTTC. Amino acids: CASSLARGTSGSLYNEQFF.